Following are 27 T cell receptor beta chains from one sample sequenced in a study of type 1 regulatory T cells. MiXCR was run by TCRdb on the reads, yielding one entry per CDR3 protein. The data show around 88,000 distinct CDR3 sequences, roughly 30% seen once. Sample: CD4+ T cells, either the whole sample or a sorted fraction (not recorded which). The source of these receptors is a human donor in good health.

Only a few counts were recorded for this clonotype. The J gene is TRBJ1-5, the V gene TRBV6-1; 8 nucleotides agree with TRBD1. After removal of 4 bases from V and 6 bases from J, the junction contained 26 bases not matched to a gene. This CDR3 contains 21 residues. Germline V gene sequence: CDR1 MNHNS, CDR2 SASEGT. The CDR3 DNA follows: TGTGCCAGCAGTGTACCTAGTCTCCATCGAGCCACAGGGGGAGTAGGTCAGCCCCAGCATTTT. Amino acid sequence: CASSVPSLHRATGGVGQPQHF.

This clonotype was counted between two and nine times. The rearrangement links TRBV7-9 to TRBJ2-5, with D unresolved. Trimming shortened V by 3 bases and J by 3 bases, and 17 bases separated the two germline ends. The CDR3 totals 16 residues. Germline assignment: CDR1 SEHNR and CDR2 FQNEAQ (reference sequence). The CDR3 reads CASSLMVGKFKETQYF. As DNA, the CDR3 is TGTGCCAGCAGCTTGATGGTGGGCAAATTTAAAGAGACCCAGTACTTC.

In this sample, this clonotype turned up a few times. The V and J genes are TRBV7-9 and TRBJ1-1; weak D call: TRBD1 (5 bases). V was cut by 6 bases and J by 2 bases, with 10 bases left in between. This CDR3 is 13 amino acids long. Per germline, CDR1 SEHNR and CDR2 FQNEAQ (reference sequence). The CDR3 DNA reads TGTGCCAGCAGTCGGGACGGAAACACTGAAGCTTTCTTT. Translating gives CASSRDGNTEAFF.

This clonotype showed up just a few times. This chain uses TRBV4-2 with TRBJ2-3; no definite D call. With 1 base removed from V and 2 bases from J, the gap between germline ends came to 7 bases. This CDR3 spans 14 amino acids. The germline V gene encodes CDR1 LGHNA and CDR2 YNFKEQ. The CDR3 protein is CASSQVAVTDTQYF. The CDR3 bases are TGTGCCAGCAGCCAAGTTGCGGTCACAGATACGCAGTATTTT.

The chain links TRBV25-1 to TRBJ2-5; D gene ambiguous. The germline V and J ends were trimmed by 2 bases and 5 bases, with 12 bases remaining between them. CDR1 and CDR2 from the germline V gene are MGHDK and SYGVNS. The CDR3 is 14 amino acids. DNA for the CDR3: TGTGCCAGCAGTGAACGCGAAATTGGGGAGACCCAGTACTTC. Encoded protein: CASSEREIGETQYF.

In its sample, this clonotype was seen a few times. V usage is TRBV9 and J usage is TRBJ1-1; 8 positions match TRBD1. V lost 3 bases, J lost 1 base, and 8 bases stayed unmatched. The CDR3 has 16 residues. Germline loops: CDR1 SGDLS, CDR2 YYNGEE. In DNA, the CDR3 is TGTGCCAGCAGCGCCAACTTGGGACAGGCGAACACTGAAGCTTTCTTT. As protein: CASSANLGQANTEAFF. The full variable domain, with the rest looked up from reference TRBV9 and TRBJ1-1, is DSGVTQTPKHLITATGQRVTLRCSPRSGDLSVYWYQQSLDQGLQFLIQYYNGEERAKGNILERFSAQQFPDLHSELNLSSLELGDSALYFCASSANLGQANTEAFFGQGTRLTVV.

The chain has TRBV12-3 or TRBV12-4 and TRBJ2-1, with 9 bases that match TRBD1. Trimming at V came to 5 bases and at J to 12 bases, leaving 14 bases not matched to a gene. The CDR3 extends over 15 amino acids. The CDR3 here is CASSTAGQGSWGQFF. The CDR3 DNA sequence: TGTGCCAGCAGTACGGCGGGACAGGGTTCCTGGGGGCAGTTCTTC.

This chain links TRBV11-2 with TRBJ1-3; D not resolved. Germline CDR1 is SGHAT and CDR2 is FQNNGV. Trimming took off 1 base at V and 4 bases at J, with 8 bases between the two ends. CDR3 length: 14 residues. The CDR3, as DNA: TGTGCCAGCAGCTTAGGTTCTACCGGAAACACCATATATTTT. This sequence encodes CASSLGSTGNTIYF.

This clonotype was detected only a few times. The gene calls are TRBV7-2 and TRBJ2-5; D is ambiguous. Germline V gives CDR1 SGHTA, CDR2 FQGNSA. The V end was cut by 5 bases, the J end by 3 bases, with 7 bases between. This CDR3 spans 12 amino acids. The CDR3 DNA sequence: TGTGCCAGCAGCCGGCCTGAAGAGACCCAGTACTTC. Its translation is CASSRPEETQYF.

This clonotype was observed a handful of times. The genes are TRBV23-1 and TRBJ2-1; 10 bases are a match to TRBD2. TRBV23-1 is an ORF; its function is uncertain. Trimming cost V 7 bases and J 5 bases; bases outside gene matches: 11. The CDR3 totals 16 residues. The CDR3 protein is CASMPSGRAGDNEQFF. The CDR3 coding sequence is TGCGCCAGCATGCCAAGCGGGAGGGCTGGCGACAATGAGCAGTTCTTC.

This clonotype has more than one count but fewer than ten. The gene calls are TRBV7-9 and TRBJ2-3; 9 bases are a match to TRBD2. The germline CDR1 and CDR2 sequences are SEHNR and FQNEAQ (reference sequence). The length of the CDR3 is 16 residues. J lost 2 bases, V lost 2 bases, and 5 bases had no gene match. CDR3 sequence reads: CASSLTGGRATDTQYF. The CDR3 nucleotides are TGTGCCAGCAGCTTAACAGGCGGGAGGGCCACAGATACGCAGTATTTT.

This clonotype has just a few counts. CDR3 coding DNA: TGTGCCAGCAGTTTATTGCGGGCGTGGCAGTACTTC. This translates into CASSLLRAWQYF. The J gene is TRBJ2-7, the V gene TRBV28, with a possible D match to TRBD2 (5 bases). V was cut by 1 base and J by 9 bases, with 10 bases left in between. The CDR3 runs to 12 residues. Looked up from germline, CDR1 is MDHEN and CDR2 is SYDVKM.

This clonotype was seen more than once but under ten times. The V and J genes are TRBV6-2 or TRBV6-3 and TRBJ2-7, with TRBD1 matching over 9 bases. With 8 bases clipped from V and 5 bases from J, the junction kept 10 bases outside the gene matches. The CDR3 spans 14 residues. Looked up from germline, CDR1 is MNHEY and CDR2 is SVGEGT. The DNA of the CDR3 is TGTGCCAGCCGGGAGACAGGGGGGATCGACGAGCAGTACTTC. Its translation is CASRETGGIDEQYF.

This clonotype was observed a handful of times. The genes are TRBV12-3 or TRBV12-4 and TRBJ2-1, with D tentatively TRBD2 (5 bases). Trimming took 6 bases from V and 5 from J, leaving 8 bases between them. The CDR3 contains 12 residues. CDR3: CASRTTNNEQFF. The CDR3 nucleotides are TGTGCCAGCAGGACTACAAACAATGAGCAGTTCTTC.

This clonotype was counted between two and nine times. This chain uses TRBV7-8 with TRBJ2-5, with 9 bases aligning to TRBD1. The germline V gene encodes CDR1 SGHVS and CDR2 FQNEAQ. The J segment lost 1 base and the V segment lost 3 bases, leaving 3 bases of the junction unmatched. The CDR3 consists of 15 residues. CDR3 sequence reads: CASSFGGQGQETQYF. CDR3 nucleotides: TGTGCCAGCAGCTTTGGGGGACAGGGCCAAGAGACCCAGTACTTC.

This clonotype occurred a few times. The J gene is TRBJ2-1, the V gene TRBV15; D ambiguous. Germline assignment: CDR1 LNHNV and CDR2 YYDKDF (reference sequence). V lost 1 base to trimming and J lost 5 bases, with 9 bases between them. The CDR3 runs to 14 residues. The CDR3 sequence is CATSRARRDNEQFF. The CDR3 DNA reads TGTGCCACCAGCAGAGCTAGAAGGGACAATGAGCAGTTCTTC.

The rearrangement uses TRBV5-4 and TRBJ1-2; D call uncertain. The CDR3 has 12 residues. V was trimmed by 0 bases and J by 6 bases, leaving 6 bases between them. Germline values: CDR1 SGHNT, CDR2 YYREEE (reference sequence). The CDR3 reads CASSLAKDGYTF. In DNA form, the CDR3 reads TGTGCCAGCAGCTTGGCAAAGGATGGCTACACCTTC.

J is TRBJ2-3 and V is TRBV28, with D perhaps assigned TRBD1 or TRBD2 (5 bases each). The V end was cut by 6 bases, the J end by 4 bases, with 23 bases between. This CDR3 has 17 residues. Germline CDR1 is MDHEN and CDR2 is SYDVKM. Here the CDR3 DNA reads TGTGCCAGCAGCCTTTCGGGGCGCGCGTATGGGGCAGATACGCAGTATTTT. Amino acid sequence: CASSLSGRAYGADTQYF.

Turning to this clonotype: Sequence at one end of the junction differs from germline and may be a read error. The chain joins TRBV12-3 or TRBV12-4 to TRBJ1-1, with unresolved D. This CDR3 has 18 amino acids. The CDR3 is CTSSLRVRGLGMNTEAFF. CDR3 nucleotides: TGTACCAGCAGTTTAAGGGTGCGAGGGCTGGGGATGAACACTGAAGCTTTCTTT.

The chain joins TRBV20-1 to TRBJ2-5; D gene uncertain. This CDR3 contains 14 residues. Trimming cost V 0 bases and J 5 bases, with 13 bases left between them. Germline V gene lookup returns CDR1 DFQATT and CDR2 SNEGSKA (reference sequence). The CDR3 sequence: CSARDEDGWETQYF. The CDR3 DNA follows: TGCAGTGCTAGAGATGAGGACGGGTGGGAGACCCAGTACTTC.

The chain recombines TRBV5-1 with TRBJ2-5; a weak D match, TRBD1 (6 bases). Germline lookup yields CDR1 SGHRS and CDR2 YFSETQ. V lost 4 bases and J 5 bases, leaving 21 bases between the germline ends. The CDR3 is made up of 16 amino acids. CDR3 protein: CASSQPQGTSRETQYF. The CDR3 DNA reads TGCGCCAGCAGCCAACCTCAGGGGACAAGCCGGGAGACCCAGTACTTC.

The V call is TRBV20-1, the J call TRBJ2-1, with TRBD2 identical over 9 bases. This CDR3 spans 14 amino acids. CDR1 and CDR2 from the germline V gene are DFQATT and SNEGSKA (reference sequence). After removal of 6 bases from V and 10 bases from J, the junction contained 13 bases not matched to a gene. CDR3 sequence (DNA): TGCAGTGCCGAGGGGGCTAGCGGGGATCGGGAGCAGTTCTTC. Translating gives CSAEGASGDREQFF.

The chain recombines TRBV7-9 with TRBJ2-4, with a weak D call TRBD2 (6 bases). CDR1 and CDR2 (germline): SEHNR, FQNEAQ (reference sequence). The CDR3 runs to 17 residues. The V gene lost 2 bases and the J gene lost 1 base, with 15 bases spanning the gap. The CDR3 spells CASSLPFVRDAKNIQYF. Here the CDR3 DNA reads TGTGCCAGCAGCTTACCCTTCGTGCGGGACGCCAAAAACATTCAGTACTTC.

There are a few counts of this clonotype. The gene calls are TRBV6-5 and TRBJ2-3, with 11 bases fitting TRBD2. CDR1 is MNHEY, CDR2 SVGAGI, per germline. This CDR3 is 16 amino acids long. Losses at the gene ends were 6 bases for V and 2 bases for J; bases not matched to a gene: 7. CDR3 coding DNA: TGTGCCAGCAGCACCGGGACTAGCGGACCCACAGATACGCAGTATTTT. Translating gives CASSTGTSGPTDTQYF.

J is TRBJ2-2 and V is TRBV29-1; D possibly corresponds to TRBD1 (6 bases). The V and J ends lost 3 bases and 4 bases respectively, with 12 bases between them. Germline V gene sequence: CDR1 SQVTM, CDR2 ANQGSEA. This CDR3 has 14 residues. The CDR3 reads CSVDPTGFTGELFF. The CDR3 bases are TGCAGCGTTGATCCCACAGGGTTCACCGGGGAGCTGTTTTTT.

The CDR3, as DNA: TGCAGTGCTCCGGGACAGGGGACTAGCGGGGGCTCCTACGAGCAGTACTTC. Residues: CSAPGQGTSGGSYEQYF. This chain uses TRBV20-1 with TRBJ2-7, with 14 positions matching TRBD2. The V gene's germline CDR1 is DFQATT and CDR2 SNEGSKA (reference sequence). This CDR3 region has 17 residues. The V segment lost 5 bases and the J segment 0 bases; nucleotides outside the gene matches: 9.

This chain connects TRBV4-1 to TRBJ1-2; 8 bases align to TRBD1. There are 15 residues in the CDR3. Germline trimming cut 5 bases from V and 5 bases from J; bases unmatched to any gene: 10. The V gene's germline CDR1 is MGHRA and CDR2 YSYEKL. CDR3 in amino acids: CASSSQSGQGYGYTF. For the CDR3, the DNA is TGCGCCAGCAGCTCCCAAAGCGGACAGGGTTATGGCTACACCTTC.